The T cell receptor (beta chain) under discussion was sequenced for a study of OX40 agonist ivuxolimab in advanced cancers. The overall study: Patients with hepatocellular carcinoma, melanoma, renal cell or head and neck cancer made up the dose-escalation patients. Whole-study findings and limits: The mean number of expanded clones was higher in CD8+ T cells than in CD4+. Expansion of clones was among the lowest in partial responders at 0.1-3.0 mg/kg.

This CDR3 comprises 19 residues. Germline V gene lookup returns CDR1 SGHTA and CDR2 FQGNSA. Unmatched junction bases numbered 13, after V lost 0 bases and J lost 3 bases. Points on this clone: The antigen remains undetermined.

Profiling relied on immunoSEQ multiplex PCR, and the TCRdb table lists in-frame clones only, not all of them. The sample holds 30,000 to 45,000 clones, less than 90% seen once. With autoimmune disease history or systemic immunosuppression, patients were excluded. This specimen was CD4+ or CD8+ T cells sorted from blood, taken in a trial of the OX40 agonist ivuxolimab. V gene TRBV7-2 combines with J gene TRBJ2-7; TRBD2 matches 11 bases. This sequence was found in an adult with an advanced solid tumor such as melanoma, head and neck, liver or kidney cancer. The CDR3 is CASSLALEGSGGAFYEQYF. The CDR3 bases are TGTGCCAGCAGCTTAGCGTTGGAGGGTAGCGGGGGGGCGTTCTACGAGCAGTACTTC.